These T cell receptor beta chains were read from a single sample in a study of glioma-infiltrating T cells after dendritic cell vaccination. Assay used: immunoSEQ multiplex PCR; TCRdb lists only in-frame clones, some missing. Of fewer than 100,000 clones in the sample, around 86% are singletons; the top ten hold around a sixth. The sequencing here drew on blood, taken before dendritic cell vaccination. These receptors were taken from a human donor with glioblastoma. Each CDR3 is given with its conserved first and last residue. A D gene is named only where the DNA matches it firmly. Part of the rows lack a size; the others show once, few, many or a class for expanded clones.

TRBJ2-1 | . | TRBD1 | TRBV6-5 | CASSLGTAYNEQFF | TGTGCCAGCAGTCTGGGGACAGCCTACAATGAGCAGTTCTTC
TRBJ1-5 | . | . | TRBV7-2 | CASSLRQGGPNSNQPQHF | TGTGCCAGCAGCTTACGGCAGGGAGGGCCAAATAGCAATCAGCCCCAGCATTTT
TRBJ1-1 | . | TRBD1 | TRBV27 | CASSWDRGMSEAFF | TGTGCCAGCAGCTGGGACAGGGGAATGTCTGAAGCTTTCTTT
TRBJ1-2 | . | . | TRBV2 | CASSEGRDLLYGYTF | TGTGCCAGCAGTGAGGGGAGGGACCTCCTCTATGGCTACACCTTC
TRBJ2-2 | . | . | TRBV11-2 | CASSLVPRNTGELFF | TGTGCCAGCAGCTTAGTCCCTAGGAACACCGGGGAGCTGTTTTTT
TRBJ2-1 | . | TRBD1 | TRBV7-9 | CASSERDSFYSSSYNEQFF | TGTGCCAGCAGCGAAAGGGACAGCTTCTATAGTAGCTCCTACAATGAGCAGTTCTTC
TRBJ2-2 | . | . | TRBV15 | CATSRESGTGELFF | TGTGCCACCAGCAGAGAGTCAGGAACCGGGGAGCTGTTTTTT
TRBJ1-2 | . | TRBD1 | TRBV4-1 | CASSLEATGVYGYTF | TGCGCCAGCAGCCTGGAAGCGACAGGGGTTTATGGCTACACCTTC
TRBJ2-7 | few | . | TRBV30 | CAWSTGFYEQYF | TGTGCCTGGAGTACAGGATTCTACGAGCAGTACTTC
TRBJ2-7 | . | . | TRBV30 | CAWIRDADYEQYF | TGTGCCTGGATACGGGATGCGGATTACGAGCAGTACTTC
TRBJ2-3 | . | . | TRBV18 | CASSPTLAVTDTQYF | TGTGCCAGCTCACCAACCCTAGCCGTCACAGATACGCAGTATTTT
TRBJ2-2 | . | TRBD2 | TRBV18 | CASSPLTSGSYGGELFF | TGTGCCAGCTCACCACTCACTAGCGGGAGTTACGGCGGGGAGCTGTTTTTT
TRBJ2-7 | . | . | TRBV28 | CASSLYPRPVSGFYYEQYF | TGTGCCAGCAGTTTATACCCTAGACCAGTGAGTGGGTTCTATTACGAGCAGTACTTC
TRBJ2-3 | . | . | TRBV14 | CASSPGYRSTDTQYF | TGTGCCAGCAGCCCGGGGTACCGAAGCACAGATACGCAGTATTTT
TRBJ2-7 | . | TRBD2 | TRBV7-2 | CASSLVRAGAGGEQYF | TGTGCCAGCAGCTTAGTTCGAGCGGGAGCCGGGGGGGAGCAGTACTTC
TRBJ2-1 | . | TRBD1 | TRBV29-1 | CSVVTGGRGFF | TGCAGCGTTGTAACAGGGGGCAGGGGGTTCTTC
TRBJ2-7 | . | . | TRBV6-6 | CASSPDRNPGYEQYF | TGTGCCAGCAGCCCCGACCGCAACCCGGGCTACGAGCAGTACTTC
TRBJ2-7 | . | . | TRBV29-1 | CSVLGGQTTFYEQYF | TGCAGCGTCCTTGGAGGACAGACAACCTTCTACGAGCAGTACTTC
TRBJ2-3 | . | TRBD1 | TRBV19 | CASSTNGAGTGRDTQYF | TGTGCCAGTAGTACCAATGGGGCCGGGACAGGGAGAGATACGCAGTATTTT
TRBJ2-7 | . | TRBD2 | TRBV27 | CASRASGSYEQYF | TGTGCCAGCAGGGCTAGCGGCTCCTACGAGCAGTACTTC
TRBJ2-5 | . | . | TRBV4-1 | CASSQVPSQETQYF | TGCGCCAGCAGCCAAGTGCCCAGCCAAGAGACCCAGTACTTC
TRBJ2-7 | . | . | TRBV7-2 | CASSSDRSDEQYF | TGTGCCAGCAGCTCCGACAGGTCCGACGAGCAGTACTTC
TRBJ2-5 | . | . | TRBV6-5 | CASKPTGVETQYF | TGTGCCAGCAAGCCGACTGGTGTGGAGACCCAGTACTTC
TRBJ2-1 | . | TRBD1 | TRBV10-3 | CAISGQGSYNEQFF | TGTGCCATCAGTGGACAGGGCTCCTACAATGAGCAGTTCTTC